This is a list of T cell receptor beta chains from one sample in a study of cytotoxic CD8 clonotypes in ibrutinib-treated CLL. The method was immunoSEQ multiplex PCR; TCRdb's version includes in-frame clones alone and lacks a portion of them. This table holds about 150,000 clones, about 70% found once. The input for sequencing was PBMCs, taken after 24 months of ibrutinib treatment. The receptors shown here come from a human donor with chronic lymphocytic leukemia. Each CDR3 is given with its conserved first and last residue. Fields, in order: J gene, clone size, D gene, V gene, CDR3 protein, CDR3 DNA. The D gene is left open where the match is weak. Clone size is shown for a subset of rows, as once, few, many or a class of expanded clone.

>TRBJ2-7|.|.|TRBV12-5
CASGTASGPSSYEQYF
TGTGCTAGTGGTACCGCCTCGGGACCCAGCTCCTACGAGCAGTACTTC
>TRBJ1-6|.|TRBD1|TRBV6-6
CASSTKGAESPLHF
TGTGCCAGCAGTACCAAGGGGGCTGAATCACCCCTCCACTTT
>TRBJ2-6|.|TRBD1|TRBV5-8
CASSFGGQSSGANVLTF
TGTGCCAGCAGCTTTGGGGGACAGTCCTCTGGGGCCAACGTCCTGACTTTC
>TRBJ2-4|.|.|TRBV18
CASSPAPTDIQYF
TGTGCCAGCTCACCGGCCCCGACGGACATTCAGTACTTC
>TRBJ1-1|few|.|TRBV6-5
CASSAYPNTEAFF
TGTGCCAGCAGTGCCTATCCGAACACTGAAGCTTTCTTT
>TRBJ1-5|.|.|TRBV18
CASSPGYPNQPQHF
TGTGCCAGCTCACCAGGGTACCCCAATCAGCCCCAGCATTTT
>TRBJ1-5|once|.|TRBV2
CASSDSRQENQPQHF
TGTGCCAGCAGTGATTCCCGACAGGAAAATCAGCCCCAGCATTTT
>TRBJ2-3|.|.|TRBV30
CAWESGSDTQYF
TGTGCCTGGGAAAGCGGCTCAGATACGCAGTATTTT
>TRBJ1-6|few|.|TRBV6-5
CASGGRPEDSPLHF
TGTGCCAGCGGGGGCCGTCCGGAGGATTCACCCCTCCACTTT
>TRBJ2-1|few|.|TRBV28
CASRAMWVNEQFF
TGTGCCAGCAGGGCGATGTGGGTAAATGAGCAGTTCTTC
>TRBJ2-1|.|TRBD1|TRBV11-2
CASSLWAGTGDSYNEQFF
TGTGCCAGCAGCTTATGGGCGGGGACAGGGGACTCCTACAATGAGCAGTTCTTC
>TRBJ2-7|.|.|TRBV27
CASSNTPSYEQYF
TGTGCCAGCAGCAATACACCTTCCTACGAGCAGTACTTC
>TRBJ1-3|once|TRBD1|TRBV7-2
CASSMNRGGNTIYF
TGTGCCAGCAGCATGAACAGGGGTGGAAACACCATATATTTT
>TRBJ2-7|.|TRBD2|TRBV5-6
CASSLLPGLAAHSSYEQYF
TGTGCCAGCAGCTTGCTCCCGGGACTAGCGGCACACAGCTCCTACGAGCAGTACTTC
>TRBJ2-7|.|TRBD2|TRBV7-3
CASSLGTSGEQYF
TGTGCCAGCAGCTTAGGGACTAGCGGCGAGCAGTACTTC
>TRBJ1-1|.|.|TRBV7-8
CASSLAPWASEAFF
TGTGCCAGCAGCTTGGCCCCGTGGGCCAGTGAAGCTTTCTTT
>TRBJ2-5|.|.|TRBV28
CASTERGTQYF
TGTGCCAGCACCGAACGAGGGACCCAGTACTTC
>TRBJ1-4|.|.|TRBV19
CASSWATNEKLFF
TGTGCCAGTAGTTGGGCAACTAATGAAAAACTGTTTTTT
>TRBJ2-5|.|TRBD2|TRBV28
CASQRAGGETQYF
TGTGCCAGCCAACGAGCGGGAGGGGAGACCCAGTACTTC
>TRBJ2-7|.|.|TRBV10-3
CAISGQQSSYEQYF
TGTGCCATCAGTGGGCAGCAAAGCTCCTACGAGCAGTACTTC
>TRBJ1-1|.|TRBD1|TRBV5-1
CASSLDRGAAFF
TGCGCCAGCAGCTTGGACAGGGGGGCAGCTTTCTTT
>TRBJ1-2|.|.|TRBV7-8
CASSQTRNTNYGYTF
TGTGCCAGCAGCCAGACCCGGAACACTAACTATGGCTACACCTTC
>TRBJ1-3|.|.|TRBV6-6
CASSYGASSGNTIYF
TGTGCCAGCAGTTACGGGGCGTCCTCTGGAAACACCATATATTTT
>TRBJ1-2|.|.|TRBV5-1
CASSLAGGALANYGYTF
TGCGCCAGCAGCTTGGCCGGCGGAGCGCTAGCTAACTATGGCTACACCTTC
>TRBJ1-2|.|TRBD1|TRBV27
CASSKGQGTYTF
TGTGCCAGCAGTAAGGGACAGGGGACCTACACCTTC
>TRBJ2-3|.|.|TRBV11-2
CASSFRVASTDTQYF
TGTGCCAGCAGCTTTAGGGTGGCCAGCACAGATACGCAGTATTTT
>TRBJ1-1|.|.|TRBV28
CASGGSFF
TGTGCCAGCGGGGGTAGCTTCTTT
>TRBJ1-5|.|.|TRBV28
CASSLSGSQPQHF
TGTGCCAGCAGTTTATCAGGGAGCCAGCCCCAGCATTTT
>TRBJ2-7|.|.|TRBV2
CASAVGLAPYEQYF
TGTGCCAGCGCCGTTGGGCTAGCCCCCTACGAGCAGTACTTC
>TRBJ2-5|.|TRBD2|TRBV19
CASSMGLAGETQYF
TGTGCCAGTAGTATGGGGCTAGCGGGAGAGACCCAGTACTTC
>TRBJ1-6|.|TRBD1|TRBV6-5
CASSRHRGHSSPLHF
TGTGCCAGCAGTCGACACAGGGGGCACAGTTCACCCCTCCACTTT
>TRBJ2-1|.|.|TRBV28
CASSEGGPYNEQFF
TGTGCCAGCAGTGAGGGGGGGCCCTACAATGAGCAGTTCTTC
>TRBJ1-1|.|TRBD1|TRBV27
CASSLNGRQGAGEAFF
TGTGCCAGCAGTTTAAACGGCCGGCAGGGGGCGGGTGAAGCTTTCTTT
>TRBJ1-4|.|TRBD1|TRBV19
CASSMIRGQGDEKLFF
TGTGCCAGTAGTATGATCCGGGGACAGGGGGATGAAAAACTGTTTTTT
>TRBJ2-5|many|.|TRBV4-1
CASTLQPVVSPQETQYF
TGCGCCAGCACCCTCCAACCCGTGGTCAGCCCCCAGGAGACCCAGTACTTC
>TRBJ2-7|.|TRBD1|TRBV9
CASSPGTASYEQYF
TGTGCCAGCAGCCCCGGGACAGCATCCTACGAGCAGTACTTC
>TRBJ1-4|.|.|TRBV5-4
CASSPRGGEKLFF
TGTGCCAGCAGCCCAAGGGGGGGAGAAAAACTGTTTTTT
>TRBJ2-7|.|TRBD2|TRBV7-8
CASSLAPAGGSYEQYF
TGTGCCAGCAGCTTAGCGCCGGCGGGAGGCAGTTACGAGCAGTACTTC
>TRBJ2-3|.|TRBD1|TRBV5-1
CASADRGGADTQYF
TGCGCCAGCGCGGACAGGGGAGGGGCAGATACGCAGTATTTT
>TRBJ1-2|.|.|TRBV28
CASNPGGYGYTF
TGTGCCAGCAACCCTGGCGGCTATGGCTACACCTTC
>TRBJ2-7|.|.|TRBV29-1
CSVRTTYEQYF
TGCAGCGTCCGGACCACCTACGAGCAGTACTTC
>TRBJ1-2|.|TRBD1|TRBV7-3
CASSQGRGLGYTF
TGTGCCAGCAGCCAAGGCAGGGGGCTTGGCTACACCTTC
>TRBJ2-1|.|TRBD2|TRBV28
CASTRGGASSYNEQFF
TGTGCCAGCACCCGGGGGGGGGCTAGCTCCTACAATGAGCAGTTCTTC
>TRBJ1-2|.|.|TRBV27
CASSSAGAYGYTF
TGTGCCAGCAGTTCTGCAGGGGCGTATGGCTACACCTTC
>TRBJ1-3|.|.|TRBV6-5
CASSRDWSSGNTIYF
TGTGCCAGCAGTCGGGACTGGAGCTCTGGAAACACCATATATTTT
>TRBJ2-4|.|.|TRBV30
CAWSPGLGNIQYF
TGTGCCTGGAGTCCAGGCCTCGGAAACATTCAGTACTTC
>TRBJ1-2|.|.|TRBV6-1
CASSAHSNYGYTF
TGTGCCAGCAGTGCACACTCTAACTATGGCTACACCTTC
>TRBJ2-2|.|TRBD1|TRBV18
CASSPRSTGGPGELFF
TGTGCCAGCTCACCACGTTCCACAGGGGGACCCGGGGAGCTGTTTTTT
>TRBJ1-4|.|.|TRBV7-9
CASSLDGPTNEKLFF
TGTGCCAGCAGCTTAGATGGCCCAACTAATGAAAAACTGTTTTTT